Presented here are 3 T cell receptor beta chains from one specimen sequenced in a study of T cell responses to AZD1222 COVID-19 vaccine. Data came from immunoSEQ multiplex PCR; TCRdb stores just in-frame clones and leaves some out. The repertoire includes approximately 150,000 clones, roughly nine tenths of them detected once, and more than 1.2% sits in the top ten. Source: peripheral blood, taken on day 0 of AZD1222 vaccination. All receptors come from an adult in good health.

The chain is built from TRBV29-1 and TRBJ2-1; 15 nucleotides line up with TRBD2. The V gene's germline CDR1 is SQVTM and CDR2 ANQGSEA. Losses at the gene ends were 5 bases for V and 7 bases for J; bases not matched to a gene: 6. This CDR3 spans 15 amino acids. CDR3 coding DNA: TGCAGCGTTTTTACCGGGACTAGCGGGAGGAATGAGCAGTTCTTC. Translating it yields CSVFTGTSGRNEQFF.

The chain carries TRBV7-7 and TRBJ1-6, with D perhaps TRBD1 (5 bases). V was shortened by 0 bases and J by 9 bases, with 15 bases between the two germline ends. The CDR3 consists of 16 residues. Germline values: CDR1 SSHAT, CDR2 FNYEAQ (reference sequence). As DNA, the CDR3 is TGTGCCAGCAGCTTAGCCCGGGACTCCGGAGGTTCACCCCTCCACTTT. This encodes CASSLARDSGGSPLHF.

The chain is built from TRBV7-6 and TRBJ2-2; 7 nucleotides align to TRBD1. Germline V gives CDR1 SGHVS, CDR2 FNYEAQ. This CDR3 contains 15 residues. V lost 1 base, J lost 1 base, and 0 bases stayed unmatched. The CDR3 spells CASSLGTGNTGELFF. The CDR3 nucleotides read TGTGCCAGCAGCTTAGGGACAGGGAACACCGGGGAGCTGTTTTTT.